This T cell receptor beta chain was observed in a study of response to subunit inactivated influenza vaccine (dated by TCRdb to the late 2010s). Regarding the complete study: The study used deep quantitative T cell receptor repertoire profiling to track responses to a trivalent subunit inactivated influenza vaccine.

Worth noting for this clonotype: The clone's antigen remains unknown. Per-nucleotide qualities are absent, and no much larger clonotype sits a single base away.

The germline V gene provides CDR1 SGHRS and CDR2 YFSETQ. Clipping removes 1 base from V and 8 bases from J, with 5 as the unmatched junction base count. The CDR3 covers 15 residues, taking in both the cysteine and the phenylalanine. The retained sequence is limited to the CDR3, 45 bases, with the frame set at the first base. The study at large found these results: The authors proposed that each seasonal influenza vaccination may bring in only a limited number of new T cells.

Library preparation employed RT-PCR. This sample was sequenced with an Illumina HiSeq 2500. Using fastp trimming at Q25 and MiXCR clonotype assembly, TCRdb reanalyzed the public sequencing data and kept in-frame beta chains. Merged by CDR3 protein, the rows form single entries marked with the most common genes and DNA. Here the sample has about 700,000 distinct CDR3 sequences; approximately 13% occur a single time. The ten most abundant clones make up approximately 6.5% of the sample. The V and J genes are TRBV5-1 and TRBJ2-2; 10 central bases correspond to TRBD2. The sequence was collected from a man aged 45-65 years who received an inactivated influenza vaccine. Donor details come from another sample of the same person, matched by shared clones. The input for sequencing was PBMCs from blood, taken around two weeks before vaccination. The CDR3 region reads CASSLPSGSAGELFF. The nucleotide sequence is TGCGCCAGCAGCTTGCCTAGCGGGAGTGCTGGGGAGCTGTTTTTT.